The 28 T cell receptor beta chains in this list originate from one sample, sequenced in a study of T cell responses to AZD1222 COVID-19 vaccine. TCRdb keeps only in-frame clones here, not all; method: immunoSEQ multiplex PCR. This sample has 100,000 to 150,000 clones; over 85% occur once, and the top ten carry around 5.4%. The sample here was peripheral blood, taken on day 0 of AZD1222 vaccination. The source is an adult in good health.

The chain is built from TRBV16 and TRBJ1-2; D is unresolved. The CDR3 contains 13 residues. Germline V gives CDR1 KGHSY, CDR2 FQNENV. The V gene lost 4 bases and the J gene lost 8 bases, with 14 bases spanning the gap. CDR3 DNA sequence: TGTGCCAGCAGCCCCACCGGGGTTTACGGCTACACCTTC. This translates into CASSPTGVYGYTF.

This clone has only one observation. V gene TRBV6-5 combines with J gene TRBJ2-2; 10 bases align to TRBD2. V was clipped by 6 bases and J by 6 bases; unmatched bases: 7. The CDR3 spans 15 residues. Germline values: CDR1 MNHEY, CDR2 SVGAGI. The CDR3 is CASRLAGGSPGELFF. CDR3 nucleotide sequence: TGTGCCAGCAGATTAGCGGGGGGCTCCCCCGGGGAGCTGTTTTTT.

This chain connects TRBV13 to TRBJ2-7; 7 bases line up with TRBD2. Germline-derived CDR1 and CDR2 are PRHDT and FYEKMQ (reference sequence). The CDR3 has 15 amino acids. V shed 5 bases, J shed 4 bases, and the junction held 11 bases outside the gene matches. The CDR3 coding sequence is TGTGCCAGCAGCACACAGCGGGATGTTCTTTACGAGCAGTACTTC. Amino acids: CASSTQRDVLYEQYF.

In regard to this clone: One junction end disagrees with the germline gene, perhaps due to a read error. This sequence joins TRBV19 and TRBJ2-1, with 15 bases fitting TRBD2. Germline loops: CDR1 LNHDA, CDR2 SQIVND (reference sequence). CDR3 length equals 14 residues. CDR3 residues: CASSTRTSGRDFIF. CDR3 DNA sequence: TGTGCCAGTAGTACAAGGACTAGCGGGAGGGACTTTATCTTC.

V and J are TRBV27 and TRBJ2-7; tentatively, D is TRBD2 (6 bases). Trimming removed 5 bases from V and 3 bases from J, with 11 bases in between. Germline V gene data show CDR1 as MNHEY and CDR2 as SMNVEV (reference sequence). CDR3 length: 13 amino acids. CDR3 in DNA: TGTGCCAGCAGTAGGGACTCTGGCTACGAGCAGTACTTC. Translated, it gives CASSRDSGYEQYF.

The chain employs TRBV30 and TRBJ2-5, with 8 bases aligning to TRBD2. CDR1 is GTSNPN, CDR2 SVGIG, per germline (reference sequence). There are 12 residues in the CDR3. J was trimmed by 5 bases and V by 4 bases; bases with no gene match: 3. The CDR3 reads CAWKASGETQYF. DNA for the CDR3: TGTGCCTGGAAGGCTAGCGGGGAGACCCAGTACTTC. Combining the CDR3 with reference TRBV30 and TRBJ2-5 gives the whole variable domain SQTIHQWPATLVQPVGSPLSLECTVEGTSNPNLYWYRQAAGRGLQLLFYSVGIGQISSEVPQNLSASRPQDRQFILSSKKLLLSDSGFYLCAWKASGETQYFGPGTRLLVL.

This chain uses TRBV2 with TRBJ1-2; perhaps TRBD1 as D (6 bases). Germline V CDR1 and CDR2: SNHLY, FYNNEI. The CDR3 contains 15 residues. Trimming took off 5 bases at V and 0 bases at J, with 13 bases between the two ends. The CDR3 region is CASSKEGDANYGYTF. The CDR3 DNA sequence: TGTGCCAGCAGTAAAGAGGGGGATGCTAACTATGGCTACACCTTC.

The chain carries TRBV11-2 and TRBJ2-5, with 7 positions matching TRBD2. CDR3 size: 15 residues. CDR1 SGHAT and CDR2 FQNNGV come from the germline V gene. With 7 bases clipped from V and 4 bases from J, the junction kept 12 bases outside the gene matches. This CDR3 reads CASKLWEGGGETQYF. Here the CDR3 DNA reads TGTGCCAGCAAGCTTTGGGAGGGCGGGGGAGAGACCCAGTACTTC.

The V gene is TRBV6-5, the J gene TRBJ2-7; D is perhaps TRBD2 (6 bases). CDR3 length equals 15 residues. Trimming took off 0 bases at V and 4 bases at J, with 13 bases between the two ends. The V gene's germline CDR1 is MNHEY and CDR2 SVGAGI. CDR3: CASSYSRGLAYEQYF. The CDR3 region has the DNA TGTGCCAGCAGTTACTCGCGGGGATTGGCGTACGAGCAGTACTTC.

The chain couples TRBV3-1 (or the pseudogene TRBV3-2) to TRBJ2-7; 8 bases map to TRBD2. Germline values: CDR1 LGHDT, CDR2 YNNKEL (reference sequence). The CDR3 loop spans 14 amino acids. Trimming took 3 bases from V and 2 from J; bases not matched to a gene: 3. CDR3 amino acids: CASSQGGLAYEQYF. In DNA, the CDR3 is TGTGCCAGCAGCCAGGGGGGACTAGCCTACGAGCAGTACTTC.

The chain uses TRBV7-3 and TRBJ2-7; D assignment may be TRBD1 or TRBD2 (6 bases each). The V end was cut by 3 bases, the J end by 7 bases, with 13 bases between. Germline CDR1 SGHTA, CDR2 FQGTGA. CDR3 size: 13 residues. The CDR3 nucleotides are TGTGCCAGCAGCTTGAGTTTAGGGGGGGAGCAGTACTTC. This encodes CASSLSLGGEQYF.

The chain recombines TRBV11-2 with TRBJ2-1; TRBD2 is a possible D gene (5 bases). Deletions cut 3 bases from V and 8 bases from J, with 14 bases between. Germline values: CDR1 SGHAT, CDR2 FQNNGV. This CDR3 is 14 amino acids long. The CDR3 spells CASSFLIEGYEQFF. CDR3 nucleotides: TGTGCCAGCAGCTTTTTAATTGAGGGTTATGAGCAGTTCTTC.

This chain connects TRBV27 to TRBJ1-1; a possible D gene is TRBD1 (6 bases). Germline assignment: CDR1 MNHEY and CDR2 SMNVEV (reference sequence). V lost 9 bases to trimming and J lost 1 base, with 12 bases between them. CDR3 length equals 13 residues. CDR3 region: CASMIQGNTEAFF. CDR3 sequence (DNA): TGTGCCAGTATGATACAGGGGAACACTGAAGCTTTCTTT.

The chain recombines TRBV7-3 with TRBJ1-3; tentatively, D is TRBD1 (5 bases). The germline V gene encodes CDR1 SGHTA and CDR2 FQGTGA. The CDR3 covers 15 residues. V dropped 3 bases and J dropped 2 bases, with 11 bases sitting between them. The CDR3 here is CASSFNGGAGNTIYF. CDR3 nucleotides: TGTGCCAGCAGCTTTAACGGGGGTGCTGGAAACACCATATATTTT.

The rearrangement links TRBV2 to TRBJ1-2, with D maybe TRBD1 (6 bases). CDR1 is SNHLY, CDR2 FYNNEI, per germline. The CDR3 covers 11 residues. V was cut by 11 bases and J by 2 bases, with 9 bases left in between. The CDR3 is CASDRNYGYTF. The CDR3 DNA is TGTGCCTCAGACAGGAACTATGGCTACACCTTC.

V and J are TRBV29-1 and TRBJ2-1; 7 nucleotides match TRBD2. The germline CDR1 and CDR2 sequences are SQVTM and ANQGSEA. CDR3 length equals 15 residues. V was pared by 7 bases and J by 4 bases, with 13 bases of the junction left unmatched. CDR3 loop: CSASTSPGLYNEQFF. The CDR3 nucleotides are TGCAGCGCCTCGACTAGCCCCGGCCTATACAATGAGCAGTTCTTC.

The chain has TRBV28 and TRBJ2-7; 9 bases are shared with TRBD1. V shed 10 bases, J shed 3 bases, and the junction held 7 bases outside the gene matches. This CDR3 contains 13 residues. Germline CDR1 is MDHEN and CDR2 is SYDVKM. The CDR3: CATAGQGLYEQYF. CDR3 DNA sequence: TGTGCCACCGCCGGACAGGGGCTCTACGAGCAGTACTTC.

V and J are TRBV2 and TRBJ2-2; TRBD2 matches at 7 bases. After removal of 7 bases from V and 5 bases from J, the junction contained 7 bases not matched to a gene. The CDR3 runs 14 residues. The germline CDR1 and CDR2 sequences are SNHLY and FYNNEI. CDR3 nucleotides: TGTGCCAGCAAAAACGGGGGGTTTACCGGGGAGCTGTTTTTT. Translation: CASKNGGFTGELFF.

The J gene is TRBJ2-7, the V gene TRBV15; D assignment may be TRBD1 or TRBD2 (6 bases each). CDR3 size: 13 residues. The germline CDR1 and CDR2 sequences are LNHNV and YYDKDF (reference sequence). Deletions cut 0 bases from V and 5 bases from J, with 8 bases between. CDR3 nucleotides: TGTGCCACCAGCAGAGATCGGGGGCACGAGCAGTACTTC. Protein: CATSRDRGHEQYF.

The rearrangement links TRBV7-7 to TRBJ2-1, with TRBD2 matching over 8 bases. Germline V gives CDR1 SSHAT, CDR2 FNYEAQ (reference sequence). The CDR3 length is 15 residues. The V gene end was trimmed by 4 bases and the J gene end by 6 bases; junction bases not matched to a gene: 8. The CDR3 nucleotides are TGTGCCAGCAGCTCAAGCGGGGGCCCCCTCAATGAGCAGTTCTTC. Translated, it gives CASSSSGGPLNEQFF. Supplemented by reference TRBV7-7 and TRBJ2-1, the full variable domain reads GAGVSQSPRYKVTKRGQDVTLRCDPISSHATLYWYQQALGQGPEFLTYFNYEAQPDKSGLPSDRFSAERPEGSISTLTIQRTEQRDSAMYRCASSSSGGPLNEQFFGPGTRLTVL.

The chain joins TRBV7-9 to TRBJ2-5; maybe TRBD1 (6 bases). Deletions cut 3 bases from V and 4 bases from J, with 9 bases between. The CDR3 runs to 13 residues. Germline V CDR1 and CDR2: SEHNR, FQNEAQ (reference sequence). The CDR3 DNA follows: TGTGCCAGCAGCTTTCCAGGGGTAGAGACCCAGTACTTC. It is translated as CASSFPGVETQYF.

The chain recombines TRBV7-9 with TRBJ1-3; D possibly corresponds to TRBD1 (5 bases). Germline assignment: CDR1 SEHNR and CDR2 FQNEAQ (reference sequence). Trimming shortened V by 1 base and J by 2 bases, and 18 bases separated the two germline ends. The CDR3 is made up of 18 amino acids. CDR3 in amino acids: CASSLVGAGGTPGNTIYF. CDR3 in DNA: TGTGCCAGCAGCTTAGTTGGGGCAGGAGGGACCCCTGGAAACACCATATATTTT.

J is TRBJ1-5 and V is TRBV6-1; D not certain. V dropped 3 bases and J dropped 5 bases, with 11 bases sitting between them. The CDR3 totals 14 residues. CDR1 MNHNS and CDR2 SASEGT come from the germline V gene. Here the CDR3 reads CASSDRSVDQPQHF. The CDR3 DNA reads as TGTGCCAGCAGTGACAGATCCGTAGATCAGCCCCAGCATTTT.

The rearrangement uses TRBV30 and TRBJ1-2; possibly TRBD1 for D (5 bases). V lost 7 bases, J lost 2 bases, and 11 bases lay in between. The germline gives CDR1 GTSNPN, CDR2 SVGIG (reference sequence). The length of the CDR3 is 12 residues. CDR3 loop: CALRGANYGYTF. CDR3 nucleotides: TGTGCCTTAAGGGGAGCGAACTATGGCTACACCTTC.

The chain has TRBV24-1 and TRBJ2-7, with 10 positions matching TRBD1. This CDR3 has 15 amino acids. Germline V gives CDR1 KGHDR, CDR2 SFDVKD. V shed 3 bases, J shed 3 bases, and the junction held 4 bases outside the gene matches. CDR3 sequence: CATSDPDRGYYEQYF. The CDR3 DNA follows: TGTGCCACCAGTGATCCGGACAGGGGGTACTACGAGCAGTACTTC.

V is TRBV6-2 or TRBV6-3 and J is TRBJ2-7; perhaps TRBD2 as D (6 bases). CDR3 length equals 17 residues. The germline V gene encodes CDR1 MNHEY and CDR2 SVGEGT. The ends were cut back, 6 bases at V and 0 bases at J, with 21 bases in the middle. CDR3 coding DNA: TGTGCCAGCAGCCCTTTTTTTAGCGGATTGGGCTCCTACGAGCAGTACTTC. Translated: CASSPFFSGLGSYEQYF.

This clone was counted a few times. This chain joins TRBV11-2 and TRBJ1-6; D gene uncertain. With 5 bases removed from V and 1 base from J, the gap between germline ends came to 15 bases. Germline-derived CDR1 and CDR2 are SGHAT and FQNNGV. The CDR3 extends over 17 amino acids. The CDR3 loop reads CASSPLRRVSYNSPLHF. The CDR3 DNA follows: TGTGCCAGCAGCCCGCTTAGGAGAGTTTCCTATAATTCACCCCTCCACTTT.

A word on this clone: Other DNA sequences in this specimen translate into the identical CDR3. The chain carries TRBV27 and TRBJ2-7; D is unresolved. Trimming shortened V by 4 bases and J by 2 bases, and 3 bases separated the two germline ends. Germline-derived CDR1 and CDR2 are MNHEY and SMNVEV (reference sequence). The CDR3 consists of 11 residues. This chain's CDR3 is CASSSTYEQYF. As DNA, the CDR3 is TGTGCCAGCAGTTCAACCTACGAGCAGTACTTC.